What follows are 13 T cell receptor beta chains derived from one specimen sequenced in a study of Graves' ophthalmopathy and Graves' hyperthyroidism. The authors amplified TCR beta CDR3 regions from RNA transcripts. The authors performed first-round RT-PCR with HTBI primers and then a second-round multiplex PCR. Via MiXCR, TCRdb re-called the multiplex PCR reads, giving one row per CDR3 protein. In the table there are 200,000 to 250,000 distinct CDR3 sequences, around a fifth of which are singletons. The sequenced material came from peripheral blood. Receptors originate from a woman aged 50 to 65 with Graves' ophthalmopathy.

The chain is built from TRBV5-1 and TRBJ2-2; TRBD1 agrees at 7 bases. The junction had 7 bases not matched to a gene; V was cut back by 6 bases and J by 2 bases. CDR3 length: 15 amino acids. Per germline, CDR1 SGHRS and CDR2 YFSETQ. CDR3 region: CASMDGQVNTGELFF. The DNA for the CDR3 is TGCGCCAGCATGGATGGACAGGTTAACACCGGGGAGCTGTTTTTT.

This clonotype has a count of ten or more. In nucleotides, the CDR3 is TGTGCCAGCAATTCTCGGACAGAAAATCAGCCCCAGCATTTT. Its protein product is CASNSRTENQPQHF. The chain carries TRBV2 and TRBJ1-5, with D possibly TRBD1 on 6 matching bases. From germline, CDR1 is SNHLY and CDR2 FYNNEI. This CDR3 is 14 amino acids long. Trimming took off 7 bases at V and 4 bases at J, with 14 bases between the two ends.

The table lists this clonotype with many counts. The rearrangement uses TRBV2 and TRBJ2-7; TRBD1 matches at 9 bases. CDR3 length: 16 residues. V was clipped by 6 bases and J by 0 bases; unmatched bases: 9. Germline CDR1 SNHLY, CDR2 FYNNEI. This chain's CDR3 is CASRVPGTGPSYEQYF. As DNA, the CDR3 is TGTGCCAGCAGAGTACCCGGGACAGGGCCCTCCTACGAGCAGTACTTC. Filled out from reference TRBV2 and TRBJ2-7, the complete variable domain reads EPEVTQTPSHQVTQMGQEVILRCVPISNHLYFYWYRQILGQKVEFLVSFYNNEISEKSEIFDDQFSVERPDGSNFTLKIRSTKLEDSAMYFCASRVPGTGPSYEQYFGPGTRLTVT.

This clonotype was counted ten times or more. This chain uses TRBV19 with TRBJ2-7; 8 positions match TRBD1. The length of the CDR3 is 15 residues. Germline assignment: CDR1 LNHDA and CDR2 SQIVND (reference sequence). With V trimmed by 6 bases and J by 3 bases, 10 bases remained unmatched. This chain's CDR3 is CASSPRGQGYYEQYF. As DNA, the CDR3 is TGTGCCAGTAGCCCACGAGGACAGGGTTACTACGAGCAGTACTTC.

This clonotype showed up just a few times. This chain connects TRBV5-1 to TRBJ2-5; 13 nucleotides align to TRBD2. Per the germline V gene, CDR1 is SGHRS and CDR2 is YFSETQ. The trim removed 4 bases at V and 4 bases at J, leaving 7 bases unmatched. The CDR3 runs to 16 residues. For the CDR3, the DNA is TGCGCCAGCAGCCGGGCACTAGCGGGAGGGAGAGAGACCCAGTACTTC. Translated, it gives CASSRALAGGRETQYF.

The rearrangement joins TRBV11-3 to TRBJ2-5; TRBD1 agrees at 8 bases. The ends lost 5 bases at V and 4 bases at J; junction bases unmatched: 9. Germline CDR1 reads SGHNT; CDR2 reads YENEEA. The CDR3 contains 15 residues. This CDR3 is CASSPGTGIRETQYF. CDR3 in DNA: TGTGCCAGCAGCCCTGGGACAGGAATACGAGAGACCCAGTACTTC.

This clonotype came up many times. V and J are TRBV19 and TRBJ2-5, with no clear D. Per germline, CDR1 LNHDA and CDR2 SQIVND (reference sequence). The CDR3 consists of 12 residues. Trimming removed 3 bases from V and 3 bases from J, with 5 bases in between. Here the CDR3 DNA reads TGTGCCAGTAGTATCCGGAAAGAGACCCAGTACTTC. Its protein product is CASSIRKETQYF.

The rearrangement links TRBV6-5 to TRBJ1-2; no definite D call. The germline V and J ends were trimmed by 0 bases and 5 bases, with 13 bases remaining between them. There are 15 residues in the CDR3. CDR1 and CDR2 (germline): MNHEY, SVGAGI. As DNA, the CDR3 is TGTGCCAGCAGTTACTCGGCCAGAGAGGGTTATGGCTACACCTTC. Residues: CASSYSAREGYGYTF.

This clonotype was seen many times. The chain joins TRBV20-1 to TRBJ2-5, with 7 positions matching TRBD1. Trimming cost V 5 bases and J 1 base; bases outside gene matches: 7. CDR1 and CDR2 (germline): DFQATT, SNEGSKA (reference sequence). The CDR3 sequence is 14 residues long. The CDR3: CSAESGQLQETQYF. CDR3 DNA sequence: TGCAGTGCTGAATCGGGACAGCTCCAAGAGACCCAGTACTTC.

The chain uses TRBV3-1 and TRBJ2-7, with 11 bases that match TRBD1. Trimming removed 4 bases from V and 3 bases from J; junction bases left unmatched: 2. The CDR3 runs to 14 residues. The germline V gene encodes CDR1 LGHDT and CDR2 YNNKEL (reference sequence). CDR3 protein: CASSPGQGGYEQYF. CDR3 sequence (DNA): TGTGCCAGCAGCCCGGGACAGGGGGGCTACGAGCAGTACTTC.

Ten or more counts support this clonotype. The chain uses TRBV28 and TRBJ1-2, with 8 positions matching TRBD1. The V gene's germline CDR1 is MDHEN and CDR2 SYDVKM. Losses at the gene ends were 3 bases for V and 5 bases for J; bases not matched to a gene: 5. This CDR3 comprises 14 residues. The CDR3 DNA reads as TGTGCCAGCAGTTTGGACAGGGAGGGGTATGGCTACACCTTC. Its protein is CASSLDREGYGYTF.

This clonotype was seen repeatedly, ten times or more. This chain links TRBV28 with TRBJ2-4, with D perhaps matching TRBD2 (5 bases). V was clipped by 7 bases and J by 0 bases, with 16 bases between them. The V gene's germline CDR1 is MDHEN and CDR2 SYDVKM. CDR3 length: 16 amino acids. CDR3 bases: TGTGCCAGCACCCCAACGGGGATCCTAGCCAAAAACATTCAGTACTTC. Translating gives CASTPTGILAKNIQYF.

There are many counts of this clonotype. This chain connects TRBV5-1 to TRBJ1-1, with D tentatively TRBD1 (5 bases). CDR3 length: 14 amino acids. Looked up from germline, CDR1 is SGHRS and CDR2 is YFSETQ. Between the trimmed V and J ends, which lost 0 bases and 1 base, there was a span of 7 bases. The CDR3 reads CASSLGQPNTEAFF. CDR3 nucleotides: TGCGCCAGCAGCTTGGGACAGCCGAACACTGAAGCTTTCTTT.